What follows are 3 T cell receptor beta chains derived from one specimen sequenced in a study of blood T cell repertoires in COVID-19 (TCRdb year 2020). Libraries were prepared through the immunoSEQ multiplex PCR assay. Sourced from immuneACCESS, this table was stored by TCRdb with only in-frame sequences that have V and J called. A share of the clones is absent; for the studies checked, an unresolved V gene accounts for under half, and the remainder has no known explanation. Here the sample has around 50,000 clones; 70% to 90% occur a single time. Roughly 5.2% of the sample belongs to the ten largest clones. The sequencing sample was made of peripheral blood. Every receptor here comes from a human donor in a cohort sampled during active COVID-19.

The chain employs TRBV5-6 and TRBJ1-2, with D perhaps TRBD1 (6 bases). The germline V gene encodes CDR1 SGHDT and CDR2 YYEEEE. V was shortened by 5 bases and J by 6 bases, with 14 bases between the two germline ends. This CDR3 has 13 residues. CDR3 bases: TGTGCCAGCAGTCTAGACAGGACCAATGGCTACACCTTC. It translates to CASSLDRTNGYTF.

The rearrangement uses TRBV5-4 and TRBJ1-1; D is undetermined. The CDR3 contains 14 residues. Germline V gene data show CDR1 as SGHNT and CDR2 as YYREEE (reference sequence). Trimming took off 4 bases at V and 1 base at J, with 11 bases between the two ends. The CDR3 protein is CASSPTRRNTEAFF. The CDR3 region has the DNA TGTGCCAGCAGCCCTACCCGGAGGAACACTGAAGCTTTCTTT.

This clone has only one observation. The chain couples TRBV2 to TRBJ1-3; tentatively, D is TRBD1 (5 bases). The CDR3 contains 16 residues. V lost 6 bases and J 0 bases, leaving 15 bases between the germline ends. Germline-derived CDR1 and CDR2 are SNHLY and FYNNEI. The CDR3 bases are TGTGCCAGCAGCGTAAGACAGACGAGCTCTGGAAACACCATATATTTT. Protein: CASSVRQTSSGNTIYF.